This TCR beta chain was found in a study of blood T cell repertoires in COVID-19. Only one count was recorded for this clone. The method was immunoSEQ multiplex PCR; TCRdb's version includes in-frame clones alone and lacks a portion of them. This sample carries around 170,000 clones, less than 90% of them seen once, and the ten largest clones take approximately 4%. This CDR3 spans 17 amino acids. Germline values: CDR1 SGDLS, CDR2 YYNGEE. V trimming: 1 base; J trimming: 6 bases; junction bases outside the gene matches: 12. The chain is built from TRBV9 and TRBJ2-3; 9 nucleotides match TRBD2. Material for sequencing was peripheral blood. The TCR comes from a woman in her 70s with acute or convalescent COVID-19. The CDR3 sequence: CASSVRESGRFDDTQYF. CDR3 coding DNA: TGTGCCAGCAGCGTAAGGGAAAGCGGGAGGTTCGACGATACGCAGTATTTT.